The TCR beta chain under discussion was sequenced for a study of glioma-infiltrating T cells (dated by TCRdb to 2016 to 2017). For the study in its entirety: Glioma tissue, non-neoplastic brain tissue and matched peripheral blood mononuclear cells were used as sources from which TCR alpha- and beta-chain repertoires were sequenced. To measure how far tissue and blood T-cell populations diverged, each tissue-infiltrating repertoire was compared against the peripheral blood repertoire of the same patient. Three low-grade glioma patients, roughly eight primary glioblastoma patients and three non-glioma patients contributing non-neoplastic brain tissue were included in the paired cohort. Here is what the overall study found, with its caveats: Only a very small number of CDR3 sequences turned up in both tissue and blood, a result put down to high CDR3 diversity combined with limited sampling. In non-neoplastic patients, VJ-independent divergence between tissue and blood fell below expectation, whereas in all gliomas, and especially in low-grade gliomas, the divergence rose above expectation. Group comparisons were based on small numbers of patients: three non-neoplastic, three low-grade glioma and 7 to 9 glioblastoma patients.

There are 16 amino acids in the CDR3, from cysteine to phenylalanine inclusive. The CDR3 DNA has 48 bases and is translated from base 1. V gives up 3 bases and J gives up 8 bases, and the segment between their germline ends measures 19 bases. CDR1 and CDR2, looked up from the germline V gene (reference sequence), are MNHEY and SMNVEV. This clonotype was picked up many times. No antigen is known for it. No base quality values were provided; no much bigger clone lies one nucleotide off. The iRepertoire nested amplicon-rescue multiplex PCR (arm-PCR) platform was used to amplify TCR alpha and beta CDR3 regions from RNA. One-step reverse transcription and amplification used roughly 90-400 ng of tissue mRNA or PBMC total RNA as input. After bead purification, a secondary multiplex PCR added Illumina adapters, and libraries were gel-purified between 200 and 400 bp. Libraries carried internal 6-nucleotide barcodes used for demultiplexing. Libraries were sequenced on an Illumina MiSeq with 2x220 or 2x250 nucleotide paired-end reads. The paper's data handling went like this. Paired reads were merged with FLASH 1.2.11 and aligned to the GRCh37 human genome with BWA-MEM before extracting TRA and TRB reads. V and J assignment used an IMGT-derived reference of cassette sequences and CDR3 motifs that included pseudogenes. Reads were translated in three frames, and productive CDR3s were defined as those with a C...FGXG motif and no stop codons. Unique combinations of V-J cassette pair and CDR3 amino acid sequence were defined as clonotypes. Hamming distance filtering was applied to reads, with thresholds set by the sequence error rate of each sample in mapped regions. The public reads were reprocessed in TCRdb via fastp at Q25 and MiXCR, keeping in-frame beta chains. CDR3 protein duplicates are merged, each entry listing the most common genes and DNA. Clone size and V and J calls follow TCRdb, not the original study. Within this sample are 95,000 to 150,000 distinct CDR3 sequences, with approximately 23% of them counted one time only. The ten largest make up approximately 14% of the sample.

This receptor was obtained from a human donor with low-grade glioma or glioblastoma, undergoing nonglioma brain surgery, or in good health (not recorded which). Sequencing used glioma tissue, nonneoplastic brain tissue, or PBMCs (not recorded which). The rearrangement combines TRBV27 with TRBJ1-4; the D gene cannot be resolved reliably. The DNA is TGTGCCAGCAGTTTCACCTTCGGAGGAGGTGGGGAAAAACTGTTTTTT. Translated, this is CASSFTFGGGGEKLFF.